There are many counts of the clone carrying this TCR beta chain. Its antigen remains unknown. The data were taken from a study of T cells in Graves' hyperthyroidism and ophthalmopathy. Regarding the study as a whole: Appearing also in blood were most of the thyroid clonotypes expanded above 0.001.

TCR beta CDR3 sequences were amplified from RNA transcripts. With the HTBI primer set, the TCR CDR3 went through a first round of RT-PCR. Via MiXCR, TCRdb re-called the multiplex PCR reads, giving one row per CDR3 protein. The sample holds a few hundred thousand distinct CDR3 sequences, around 18% seen once. CDR1 is LNHDA and CDR2 is SQIVND in the germline V gene (reference sequence). Germline trimming cut 4 bases from V and 0 bases from J; bases unmatched to any gene: 8. There are 18 residues in the CDR3. The chain uses TRBV19 and TRBJ2-1; 11 nucleotides match TRBD2. Sequenced sample: blood. The sequence was obtained from a man younger than 35 with Graves' ophthalmopathy. CDR3 sequence: CASSTPTSGAVSYNEQFF. The CDR3 DNA is TGTGCCAGTAGTACCCCGACTAGCGGGGCGGTCTCCTACAATGAGCAGTTCTTC.